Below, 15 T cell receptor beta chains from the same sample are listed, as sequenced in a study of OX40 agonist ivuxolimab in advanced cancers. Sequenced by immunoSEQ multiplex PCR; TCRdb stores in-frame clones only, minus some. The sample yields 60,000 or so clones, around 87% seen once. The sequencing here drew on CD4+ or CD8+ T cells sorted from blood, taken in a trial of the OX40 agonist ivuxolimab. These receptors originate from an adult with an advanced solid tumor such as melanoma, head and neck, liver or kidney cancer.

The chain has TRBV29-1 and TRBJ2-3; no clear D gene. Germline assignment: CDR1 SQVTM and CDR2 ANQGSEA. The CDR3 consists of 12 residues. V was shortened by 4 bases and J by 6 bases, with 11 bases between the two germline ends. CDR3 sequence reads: CSVAAVMDTQYF. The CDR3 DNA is TGCAGCGTTGCTGCGGTAATGGATACGCAGTATTTT.

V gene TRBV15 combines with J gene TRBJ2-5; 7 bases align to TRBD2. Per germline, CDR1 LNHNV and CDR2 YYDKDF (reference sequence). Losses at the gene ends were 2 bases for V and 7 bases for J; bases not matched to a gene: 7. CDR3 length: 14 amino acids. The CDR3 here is CATSRTGTIVTQYF. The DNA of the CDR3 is TGTGCCACCAGCAGAACGGGGACTATCGTGACCCAGTACTTC.

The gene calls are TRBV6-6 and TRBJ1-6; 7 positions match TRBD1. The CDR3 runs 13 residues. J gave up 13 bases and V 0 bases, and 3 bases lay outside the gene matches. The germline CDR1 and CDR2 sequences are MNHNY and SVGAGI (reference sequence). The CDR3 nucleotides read TGTGCCAGCAGTTACTCGACAGGGAAGCCCCTCCACTTT. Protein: CASSYSTGKPLHF.

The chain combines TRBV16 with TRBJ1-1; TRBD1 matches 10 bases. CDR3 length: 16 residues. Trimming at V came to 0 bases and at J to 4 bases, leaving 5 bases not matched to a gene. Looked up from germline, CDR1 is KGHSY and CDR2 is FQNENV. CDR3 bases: TGTGCCAGCAGCCAATCTCGGACAGGGGGTCGCACTGAAGCTTTCTTT. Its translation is CASSQSRTGGRTEAFF.

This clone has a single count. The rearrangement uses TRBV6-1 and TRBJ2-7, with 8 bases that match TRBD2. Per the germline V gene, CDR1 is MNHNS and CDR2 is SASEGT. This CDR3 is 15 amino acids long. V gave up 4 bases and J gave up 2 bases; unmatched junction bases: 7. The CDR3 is CASSARREGPYEQYF. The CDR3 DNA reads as TGTGCCAGCAGTGCCCGACGGGAGGGCCCCTACGAGCAGTACTTC.

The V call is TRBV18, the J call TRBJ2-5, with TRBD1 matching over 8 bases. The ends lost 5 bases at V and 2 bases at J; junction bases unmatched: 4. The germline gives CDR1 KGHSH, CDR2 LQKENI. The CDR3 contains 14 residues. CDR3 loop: CASSSTGVQETQYF. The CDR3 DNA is TGTGCCAGCTCATCGACAGGGGTTCAAGAGACCCAGTACTTC.

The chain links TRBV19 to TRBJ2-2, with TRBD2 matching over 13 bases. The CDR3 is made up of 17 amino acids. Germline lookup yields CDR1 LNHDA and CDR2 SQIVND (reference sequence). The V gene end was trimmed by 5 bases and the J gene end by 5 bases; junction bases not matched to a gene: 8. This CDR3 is CASSHRRTSGSTGELFF. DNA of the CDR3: TGTGCCAGTAGTCATAGGCGGACTAGCGGGAGTACCGGGGAGCTGTTTTTT.

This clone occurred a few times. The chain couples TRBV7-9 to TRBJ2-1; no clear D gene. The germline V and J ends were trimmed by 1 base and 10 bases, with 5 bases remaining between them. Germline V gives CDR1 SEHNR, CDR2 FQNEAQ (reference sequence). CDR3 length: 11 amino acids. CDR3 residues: CASSLDEEQFF. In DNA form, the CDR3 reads TGTGCCAGCAGCTTAGACGAGGAGCAGTTCTTC.

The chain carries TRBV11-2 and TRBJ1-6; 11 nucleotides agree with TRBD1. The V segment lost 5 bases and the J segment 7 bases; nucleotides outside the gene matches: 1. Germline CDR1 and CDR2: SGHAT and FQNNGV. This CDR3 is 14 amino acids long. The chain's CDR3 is CASSGQGANSPLHF. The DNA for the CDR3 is TGTGCCAGCAGCGGACAGGGGGCCAATTCACCCCTCCACTTT.

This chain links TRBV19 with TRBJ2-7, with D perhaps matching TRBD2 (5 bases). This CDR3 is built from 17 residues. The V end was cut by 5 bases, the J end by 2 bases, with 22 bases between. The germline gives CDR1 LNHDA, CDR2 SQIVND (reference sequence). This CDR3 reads CASSAAAARAVPYEQYF. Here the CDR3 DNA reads TGTGCCAGTAGTGCAGCGGCGGCCCGGGCCGTCCCCTACGAGCAGTACTTC.

The CDR3 loop is CASSPWGSHEQYF. The CDR3 DNA reads as TGTGCCAGCTCACCATGGGGGTCCCACGAGCAGTACTTC. The chain combines TRBV18 with TRBJ2-7; TRBD1 or TRBD2 may be the D gene (5 bases each). The V end was cut by 2 bases, the J end by 5 bases, with 10 bases between. CDR3 length equals 13 residues. Germline V CDR1 and CDR2: KGHSH, LQKENI.

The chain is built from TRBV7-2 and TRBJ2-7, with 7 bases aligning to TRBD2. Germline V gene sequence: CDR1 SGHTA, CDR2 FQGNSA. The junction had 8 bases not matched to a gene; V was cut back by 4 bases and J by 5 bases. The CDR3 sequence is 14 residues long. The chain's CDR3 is CASSSGGSSNEQYF. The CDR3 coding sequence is TGTGCCAGCAGCTCAGGCGGGAGCAGCAACGAGCAGTACTTC.

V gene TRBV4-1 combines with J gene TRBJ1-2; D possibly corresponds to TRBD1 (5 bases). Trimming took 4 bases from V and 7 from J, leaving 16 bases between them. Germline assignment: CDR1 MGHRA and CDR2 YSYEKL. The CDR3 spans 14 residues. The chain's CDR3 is CASSLDGTWGGYTF. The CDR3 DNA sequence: TGCGCCAGCAGCCTTGACGGGACCTGGGGTGGCTACACCTTC.

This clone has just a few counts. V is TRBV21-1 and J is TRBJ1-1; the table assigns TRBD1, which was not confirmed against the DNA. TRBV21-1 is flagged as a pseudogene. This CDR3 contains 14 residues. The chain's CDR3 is CASSRQGKTPEAFF. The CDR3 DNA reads TGTGCCAGCAGCAGACAGGGAAAGACCCCTGAAGCTTTCTTT.

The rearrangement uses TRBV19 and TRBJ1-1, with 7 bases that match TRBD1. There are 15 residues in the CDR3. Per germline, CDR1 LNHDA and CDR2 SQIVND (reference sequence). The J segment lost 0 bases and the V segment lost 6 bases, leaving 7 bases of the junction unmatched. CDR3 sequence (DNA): TGTGCCAGTAGCGCCGACAGGGAAATGAACACTGAAGCTTTCTTT. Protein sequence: CASSADREMNTEAFF. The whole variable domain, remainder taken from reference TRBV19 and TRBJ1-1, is DGGITQSPKYLFRKEGQNVTLSCEQNLNHDAMYWYRQDPGQGLRLIYYSQIVNDFQKGDIAEGYSVSREKKESFPLTVTSAQKNPTAFYLCASSADREMNTEAFFGQGTRLTVV.